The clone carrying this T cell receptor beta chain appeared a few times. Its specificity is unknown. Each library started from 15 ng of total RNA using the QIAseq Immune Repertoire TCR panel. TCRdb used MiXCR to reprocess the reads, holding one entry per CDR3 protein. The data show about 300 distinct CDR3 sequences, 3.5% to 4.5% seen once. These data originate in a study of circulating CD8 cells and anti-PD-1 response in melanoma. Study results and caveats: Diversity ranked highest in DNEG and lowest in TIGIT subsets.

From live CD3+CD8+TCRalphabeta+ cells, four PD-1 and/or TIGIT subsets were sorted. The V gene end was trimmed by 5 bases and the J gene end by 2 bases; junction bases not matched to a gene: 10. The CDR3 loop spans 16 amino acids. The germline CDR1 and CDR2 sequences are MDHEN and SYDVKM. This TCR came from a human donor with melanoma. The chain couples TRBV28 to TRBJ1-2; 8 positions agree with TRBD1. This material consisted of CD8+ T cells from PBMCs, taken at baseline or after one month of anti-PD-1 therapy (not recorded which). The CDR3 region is CASSTSGTGYNYGYTF. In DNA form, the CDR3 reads TGTGCCAGCAGTACCTCCGGGACAGGTTACAACTATGGCTACACCTTC.